This T cell receptor (beta chain) was obtained from a study of beta chain features in type 1 diabetes. A few counts support this clone. The antigen remains unidentified. Study findings and constraints: Type 1 diabetes patients had moderately but significantly shorter TCRB CDR3s in all four CD4+ subsets.

Expressed TCRB transcripts got sequenced, as all isolated RNA was reverse transcribed. Clones were sequenced by immunoSEQ multiplex PCR, and TCRdb holds only the in-frame ones, with some missing. The table has tens of thousands of clones, around 68% seen once; the top ten hold about 4%. The CDR3 runs 15 residues. Germline CDR1 reads MNHNS; CDR2 reads SASEGT. V was trimmed by 6 bases and J by 0 bases, leaving 15 bases between them. The chain recombines TRBV6-1 with TRBJ2-7; tentatively, D is TRBD1 (6 bases). Material: Tregs from blood. This sequence was found in a man aged 18 to 30 with type 1 diabetes. The CDR3 DNA follows: TGTGCCAGCAGCCGAAGCTGGGACAACTCCTACGAGCAGTACTTC. Translating gives CASSRSWDNSYEQYF.